The source of this T cell receptor (beta chain) is a study of blood T cell repertoires in COVID-19. Repertoires were generated with immunoSEQ multiplex PCR, while TCRdb's copy carries only in-frame clones and drops some. The sample yields approximately 300,000 clones, nearly 90% seen once. Trimming left V 4 bases short and J 0 bases short, with 8 bases between. Germline assignment: CDR1 SGHTA and CDR2 FQGNSA. The CDR3 runs 14 residues. Sequencing was carried out using PBMCs or T cells enriched from blood (not recorded which). The origin of this receptor is a woman aged 25-40 years who had recovered from COVID-19. This sequence joins TRBV7-2 and TRBJ2-3, with unresolved D. CDR3 nucleotides: TGTGCCAGCAGCTACTTGACTAGCACAGATACGCAGTATTTT. This gives the protein CASSYLTSTDTQYF.